This entry lists 2 T cell receptor beta chains sequenced from one sample in a study of cytomegalovirus exposure and HLA in healthy donors. Here immunoSEQ multiplex PCR was the method, and the copy in TCRdb shows in-frame clones only, minus some. The sample contains 220,000 or so clones, roughly 84% of which appear only once. The sequenced sample was PBMCs. Source of these receptors: a woman aged 25 to 39 in good health and CMV-seropositive.

The chain couples TRBV28 to TRBJ2-7, with a possible D match to TRBD2 (6 bases). This CDR3 is built from 16 residues. Trimming stripped 6 bases from V and 2 bases from J, with 20 bases between. Germline V gene data show CDR1 as MDHEN and CDR2 as SYDVKM. Written as DNA, the CDR3 is TGTGCCAGCAGCCTACAACTCGGGACTCCACCCTACGAGCAGTACTTC. Its protein product is CASSLQLGTPPYEQYF.

V and J are TRBV4-1 and TRBJ1-1; D not resolved. This CDR3 contains 16 residues. V was trimmed by 3 bases and J by 0 bases, leaving 14 bases between them. Germline CDR1 reads MGHRA; CDR2 reads YSYEKL. The CDR3 here is CASSHVREGLNTEAFF. CDR3 DNA sequence: TGCGCCAGCAGCCACGTCCGGGAGGGCCTGAACACTGAAGCTTTCTTT.